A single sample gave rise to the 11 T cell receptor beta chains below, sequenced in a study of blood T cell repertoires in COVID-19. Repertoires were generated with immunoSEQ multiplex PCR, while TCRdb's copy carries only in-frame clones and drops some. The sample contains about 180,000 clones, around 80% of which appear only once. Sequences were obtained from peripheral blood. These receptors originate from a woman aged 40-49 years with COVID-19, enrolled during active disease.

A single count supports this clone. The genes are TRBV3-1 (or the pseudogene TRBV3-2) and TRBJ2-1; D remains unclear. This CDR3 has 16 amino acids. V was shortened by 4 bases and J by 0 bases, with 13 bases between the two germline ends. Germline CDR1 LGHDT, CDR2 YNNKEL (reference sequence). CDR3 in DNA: TGTGCCAGCAGCCCCCTTCCGTCCCCCTCCTACAATGAGCAGTTCTTC. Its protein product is CASSPLPSPSYNEQFF.

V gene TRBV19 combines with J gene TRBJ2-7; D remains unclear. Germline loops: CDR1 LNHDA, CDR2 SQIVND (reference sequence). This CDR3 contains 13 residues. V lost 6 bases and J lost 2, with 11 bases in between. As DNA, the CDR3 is TGTGCCAGTAGGCGGCCCGGAGCCTACGAGCAGTACTTC. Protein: CASRRPGAYEQYF.

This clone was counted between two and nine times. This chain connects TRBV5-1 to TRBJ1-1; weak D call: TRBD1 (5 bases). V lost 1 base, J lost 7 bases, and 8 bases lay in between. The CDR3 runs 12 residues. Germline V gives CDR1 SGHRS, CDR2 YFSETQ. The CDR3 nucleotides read TGCGCCAGCAGCTTGCCAGGGTATGAAGCTTTCTTT. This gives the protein CASSLPGYEAFF.

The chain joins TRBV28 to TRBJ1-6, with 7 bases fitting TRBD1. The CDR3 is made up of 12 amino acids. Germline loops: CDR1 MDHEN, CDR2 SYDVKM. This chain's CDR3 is CVTGTAGSPLHF. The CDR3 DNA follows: TGTGTTACCGGGACAGCAGGGTCACCCCTCCACTTT.

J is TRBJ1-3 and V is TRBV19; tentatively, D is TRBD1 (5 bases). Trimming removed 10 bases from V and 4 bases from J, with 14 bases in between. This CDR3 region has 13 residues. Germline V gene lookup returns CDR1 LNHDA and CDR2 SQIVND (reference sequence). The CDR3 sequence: CATHGRAGNTIYF. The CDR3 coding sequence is TGTGCCACCCACGGCAGGGCAGGAAACACCATATATTTT.

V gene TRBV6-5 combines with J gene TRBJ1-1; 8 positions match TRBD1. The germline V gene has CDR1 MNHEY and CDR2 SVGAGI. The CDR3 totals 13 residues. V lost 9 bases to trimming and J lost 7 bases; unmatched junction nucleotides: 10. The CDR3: CASRRGLQFEAFF. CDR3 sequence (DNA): TGTGCCAGTCGCAGGGGGCTCCAATTTGAAGCTTTCTTT.

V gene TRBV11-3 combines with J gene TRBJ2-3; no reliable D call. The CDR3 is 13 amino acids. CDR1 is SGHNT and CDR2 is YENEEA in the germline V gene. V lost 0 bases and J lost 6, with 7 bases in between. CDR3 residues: CASSLEHLDTQYF. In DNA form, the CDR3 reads TGTGCCAGCAGCTTAGAACATCTGGATACGCAGTATTTT.

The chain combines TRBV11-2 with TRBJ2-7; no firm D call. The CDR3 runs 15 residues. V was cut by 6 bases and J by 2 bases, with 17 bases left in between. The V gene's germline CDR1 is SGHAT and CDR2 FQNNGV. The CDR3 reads CASRKYPGSTYEQYF. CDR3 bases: TGTGCCAGCAGAAAATACCCAGGCTCAACCTACGAGCAGTACTTC.

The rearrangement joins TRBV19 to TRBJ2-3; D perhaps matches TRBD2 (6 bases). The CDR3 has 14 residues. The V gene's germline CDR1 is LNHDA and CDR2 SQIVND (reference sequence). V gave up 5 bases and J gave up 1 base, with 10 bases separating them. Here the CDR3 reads CASSFQRGTDTQYF. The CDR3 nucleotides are TGTGCCAGTAGTTTCCAGCGGGGCACAGATACGCAGTATTTT.

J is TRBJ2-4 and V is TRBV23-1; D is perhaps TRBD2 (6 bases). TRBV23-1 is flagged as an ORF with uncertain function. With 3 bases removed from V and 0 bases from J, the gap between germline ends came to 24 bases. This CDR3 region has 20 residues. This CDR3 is CASSQAGLDARRVAKNIQYF. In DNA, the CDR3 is TGCGCCAGCAGTCAGGCAGGGCTAGACGCGCGGAGGGTAGCCAAAAACATTCAGTACTTC.

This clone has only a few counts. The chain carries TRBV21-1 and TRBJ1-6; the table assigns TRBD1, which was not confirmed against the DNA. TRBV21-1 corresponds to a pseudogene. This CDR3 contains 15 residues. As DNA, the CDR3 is TGTGCCAGCAGCAAAGAGCGACAGGGGGATTCACCCCTCCACTTT. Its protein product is CASSKERQGDSPLHF.